This TCR beta chain was identified during a study of T-cell memory formation after mild COVID-19. This clonotype was recorded once. Deletions cut 3 bases from V and 4 bases from J, with 21 bases between. Germline CDR1 and CDR2: KGHSH and LQKENI. The CDR3 runs 17 residues. Each CDR3 protein gets one entry after TCRdb re-called the 5' RACE reads with MiXCR. The sample includes some 100,000 distinct CDR3 sequences, around 10% of them seen just once. Sequencing was carried out using PBMCs or a T cell subset sorted from them (not recorded which). This sequence originates from a young man who had mild COVID-19 (a few samples of this study predate the infection). Cell type and time point are not known. The gene calls are TRBV18 and TRBJ1-2; D unresolved. CDR3: CASSPEAGSRVPYGYTF. The CDR3 region has the DNA TGTGCCAGCTCACCTGAGGCAGGTTCCCGGGTCCCCTATGGCTACACCTTC.